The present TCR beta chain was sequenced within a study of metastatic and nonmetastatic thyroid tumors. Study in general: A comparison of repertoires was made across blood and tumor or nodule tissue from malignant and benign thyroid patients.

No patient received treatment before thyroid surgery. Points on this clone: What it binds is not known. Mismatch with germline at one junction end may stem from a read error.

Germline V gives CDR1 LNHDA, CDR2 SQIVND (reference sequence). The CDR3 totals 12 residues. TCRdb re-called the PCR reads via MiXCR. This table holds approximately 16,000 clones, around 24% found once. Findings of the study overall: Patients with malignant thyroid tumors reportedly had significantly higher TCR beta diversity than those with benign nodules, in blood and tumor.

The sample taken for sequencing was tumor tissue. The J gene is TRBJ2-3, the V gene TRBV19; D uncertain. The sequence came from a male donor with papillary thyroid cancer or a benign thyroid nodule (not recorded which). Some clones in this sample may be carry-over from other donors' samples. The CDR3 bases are TGTGTCAGTAGTGAGACTGGGTATACGCAGTATTTT. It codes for CVSSETGYTQYF.